These T cell receptor beta chains were read from a single sample in a study of cytomegalovirus exposure and HLA in healthy donors. TCRdb's copy holds only in-frame clones and misses some; the assay was immunoSEQ multiplex PCR. The sample holds 150,000 to 200,000 clones, about 80% seen once. Sequenced: PBMCs. These receptors were obtained from a woman between 18 and 29 years old in good health and CMV-seropositive. CDR3s include the opening cysteine and the closing phenylalanine or tryptophan.

CDR3 protein | CDR3 length | J gene | V gene
CASSAQNTEAFF | 12 | TRBJ1-1 | TRBV7-9
CASRWGRDIEAFF | 13 | TRBJ1-1 | TRBV2
CASSLSAQAGYTF | 13 | TRBJ1-2 | TRBV27
CASSPYGQGAYGYTF | 15 | TRBJ1-2 | TRBV13
CASSPPVGTHYGYTF | 15 | TRBJ1-2 | TRBV9
CASRDRGSDEQYF | 13 | TRBJ2-7 | TRBV6-5
CASSQLGRSYEQYF | 14 | TRBJ2-7 | TRBV4-2
CASSDRESTEAFF | 13 | TRBJ1-1 | TRBV7-9
CASTSFRGNTEAFF | 14 | TRBJ1-1 | TRBV19
CASSLTGTGITEAFF | 15 | TRBJ1-1 | TRBV5-4
CASNNGVVSETQYF | 14 | TRBJ2-5 | TRBV2
CASSLLRTGRTHGYTF | 16 | TRBJ1-2 | TRBV7-9
CASSLVVLAGGKQETQYF | 18 | TRBJ2-5 | TRBV5-5
CASSHMPARTGTRYTIYF | 18 | TRBJ1-3 | TRBV4-1
CASTMTSGGANEQFF | 15 | TRBJ2-1 | TRBV27
CAWSVGGEKLFF | 12 | TRBJ1-4 | TRBV30
CASSLVGLGTDTQYF | 15 | TRBJ2-3 | TRBV7-2
CASSPRVEKLFF | 12 | TRBJ1-4 | TRBV7-6
CASNSRLQGKAFF | 13 | TRBJ1-1 | TRBV5-6
CASSIDGGQGGVYGYTF | 17 | TRBJ1-2 | TRBV19
CASSLTVTNEKLFF | 14 | TRBJ1-4 | TRBV9
CASKSLPESEKLFF | 14 | TRBJ1-4 | TRBV2
CASSVGSGDNEQFF | 14 | TRBJ2-1 | TRBV9
CASSLRDRQETQYF | 14 | TRBJ2-5 | TRBV28
CASSFVGRGVGTEAFF | 16 | TRBJ1-1 | TRBV28
CASSSRGYGYTF | 12 | TRBJ1-2 | TRBV2
CASRDITGEKLFF | 13 | TRBJ1-4 | TRBV19
CATSREALATDTQYF | 15 | TRBJ2-3 | TRBV15
CASSGGGSRQPQHF | 14 | TRBJ1-5 | TRBV25-1
CASSLRTVTDTQYF | 14 | TRBJ2-3 | TRBV7-3
CASSSRGRGQTEAFF | 15 | TRBJ1-1 | TRBV4-1
CASSLRGTAQETQYF | 15 | TRBJ2-5 | TRBV11-2
CASSYTSTGGGGYTF | 15 | TRBJ1-2 | TRBV2
CASSLEETAKGYGYTF | 16 | TRBJ1-2 | TRBV5-1
CASSVEGTDNSPLHF | 15 | TRBJ1-6 | TRBV9
CASRGRGTNTGELFF | 15 | TRBJ2-2 | TRBV19
CASSDFIGNQPQHF | 14 | TRBJ1-5 | TRBV6-4
CAWSRDTTTYNEQFF | 15 | TRBJ2-1 | TRBV30
CASSLAHGQGAYGYTF | 16 | TRBJ1-2 | TRBV7-8
CASSSVGQWNTEAFF | 15 | TRBJ1-1 | TRBV28
CASSPTGSGEKLFF | 14 | TRBJ1-4 | TRBV4-2
CASRISGGPMALHF | 14 | TRBJ1-6 | TRBV5-4
CASSLSARGLEKLFF | 15 | TRBJ1-4 | TRBV27
CASSQAGDTQYF | 12 | TRBJ2-3 | TRBV7-2
CASSRGVNQPQHF | 13 | TRBJ1-5 | TRBV7-9
CASSPMMGARGYTF | 14 | TRBJ1-2 | TRBV4-1
CASSPWDRGGRSPLHF | 16 | TRBJ1-6 | TRBV27
CASSGGTGRHGTQYF | 15 | TRBJ2-3 | TRBV19
CASAPTGVQPQHF | 13 | TRBJ1-5 | TRBV19
CASSPDRGLETQYF | 14 | TRBJ2-5 | TRBV14
CASSYGRGASHEQYF | 15 | TRBJ2-7 | TRBV6-6
CASSPFGGTGLREQFF | 16 | TRBJ2-1 | TRBV7-9
CASSRQDRERNEQFF | 15 | TRBJ2-1 | TRBV5-4
CASSQASGGSTDTQYF | 16 | TRBJ2-3 | TRBV14
CASSTRREAGSPLHF | 15 | TRBJ1-6 | TRBV9